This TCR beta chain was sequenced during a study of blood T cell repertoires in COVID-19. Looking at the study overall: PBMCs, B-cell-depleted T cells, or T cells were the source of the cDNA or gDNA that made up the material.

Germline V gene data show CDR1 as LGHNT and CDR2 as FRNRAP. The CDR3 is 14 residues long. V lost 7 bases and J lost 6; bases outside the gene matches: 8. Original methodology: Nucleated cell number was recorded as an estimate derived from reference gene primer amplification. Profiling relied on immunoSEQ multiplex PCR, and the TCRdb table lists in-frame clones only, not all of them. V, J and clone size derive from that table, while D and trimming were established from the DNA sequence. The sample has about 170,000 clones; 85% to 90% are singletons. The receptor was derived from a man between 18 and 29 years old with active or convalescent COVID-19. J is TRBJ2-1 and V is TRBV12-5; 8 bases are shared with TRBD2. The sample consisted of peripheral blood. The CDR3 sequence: CASAFQGLVNEQFF. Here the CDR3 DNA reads TGTGCTAGTGCCTTCCAGGGACTAGTCAATGAGCAGTTCTTC.